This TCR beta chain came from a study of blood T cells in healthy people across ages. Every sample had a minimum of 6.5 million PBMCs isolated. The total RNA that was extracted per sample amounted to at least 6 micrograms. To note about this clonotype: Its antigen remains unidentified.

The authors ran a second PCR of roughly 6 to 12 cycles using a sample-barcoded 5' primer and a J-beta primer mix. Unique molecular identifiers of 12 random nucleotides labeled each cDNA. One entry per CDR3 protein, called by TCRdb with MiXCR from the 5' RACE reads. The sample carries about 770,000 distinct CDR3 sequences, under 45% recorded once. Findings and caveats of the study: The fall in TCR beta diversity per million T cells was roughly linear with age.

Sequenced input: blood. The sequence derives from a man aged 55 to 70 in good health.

The CDR3 here is CSAIGTGAFYEQYF. The CDR3 nucleotides read TGCAGTGCCATCGGGACAGGAGCTTTCTACGAGCAGTACTTC. The chain uses TRBV20-1 and TRBJ2-7; 8 bases match TRBD1. The CDR3 extends over 14 amino acids. V gave up 6 bases and J gave up 3 bases; unmatched junction bases: 10. Per the germline V gene, CDR1 is DFQATT and CDR2 is SNEGSKA (reference sequence).